One sample yielded the 29 T cell receptor beta chains listed below, sequenced in a study of blood T cell repertoires in COVID-19. Method: immunoSEQ multiplex PCR; TCRdb's copy keeps in-frame clones and lacks some. This table holds some 31,000 clones, 90% found once. Input material: peripheral blood. These receptors were collected from a man in his 60s with active COVID-19.

The V call is TRBV2, the J call TRBJ2-3; 10 bases map to TRBD2. Germline lookup yields CDR1 SNHLY and CDR2 FYNNEI. After removal of 10 bases from V and 3 bases from J, the junction contained 7 bases not matched to a gene. The CDR3 sequence is 14 residues long. The CDR3 bases are TGTGCCACCGAGCGGGGGGGCGGGACAGATACGCAGTATTTT. This sequence encodes CATERGGGTDTQYF.

This clone has a single count. V and J are TRBV6-4 and TRBJ1-3; D uncertain. This CDR3 has 12 amino acids. CDR1 and CDR2 (germline): MRHNA, SNTAGT. Deletions cut 4 bases from V and 7 bases from J, with 8 bases between. The CDR3 sequence is CASSALANTIYF. CDR3 in DNA: TGTGCCAGCAGTGCCTTGGCTAACACCATATATTTT.

The chain links TRBV3-1 (or the pseudogene TRBV3-2) to TRBJ1-5; D gene unclear. Per the germline V gene, CDR1 is LGHDT and CDR2 is YNNKEL (reference sequence). V was trimmed by 0 bases and J by 2 bases, leaving 14 bases between them. The CDR3 extends over 17 amino acids. CDR3 region: CASSQEVQPRGNQPQHF. The CDR3 nucleotides read TGTGCCAGCAGCCAAGAGGTGCAACCGAGGGGCAATCAGCCCCAGCATTTT.

The CDR3 DNA sequence: TGTGCCAGCAGCCCACGCGGGGAGGGCGAGCAGTACTTC. Residues: CASSPRGEGEQYF. The rearrangement links TRBV7-2 to TRBJ2-7; 7 positions match TRBD2. With 5 bases clipped from V and 6 bases from J, the junction kept 7 bases outside the gene matches. There are 13 residues in the CDR3. The germline CDR1 and CDR2 sequences are SGHTA and FQGNSA.

The V and J genes are TRBV6-5 and TRBJ1-1, with D unresolved. CDR1 is MNHEY and CDR2 is SVGAGI in the germline V gene. This CDR3 is built from 15 residues. The germline V and J ends were trimmed by 0 bases and 8 bases, with 16 bases remaining between them. The CDR3 loop is CASSYSVGWALEAFF. CDR3 nucleotide sequence: TGTGCCAGCAGTTACTCGGTCGGATGGGCGTTGGAAGCTTTCTTT.

The V gene is TRBV29-1, the J gene TRBJ1-2; 7 bases fit TRBD1. The germline CDR1 and CDR2 sequences are SQVTM and ANQGSEA. This CDR3 has 13 residues. J was trimmed by 5 bases and V by 4 bases; bases with no gene match: 7. The CDR3 sequence: CSVGNTGVYGYTF. CDR3 sequence (DNA): TGCAGCGTTGGAAACACAGGGGTGTATGGCTACACCTTC.

The rearrangement joins TRBV29-1 to TRBJ2-1; a weak D match, TRBD2 (7 bases). Germline values: CDR1 SQVTM, CDR2 ANQGSEA. V was pared by 3 bases and J by 3 bases, with 15 bases between. The CDR3 spans 15 residues. The CDR3 loop is CSVELGGVSYNEQFF. Written as DNA, the CDR3 is TGCAGCGTTGAGTTAGGGGGGGTCAGCTACAATGAGCAGTTCTTC.

The rearrangement uses TRBV19 and TRBJ1-1; 8 positions agree with TRBD1. The CDR3 is 16 amino acids. Germline CDR1 is LNHDA and CDR2 is SQIVND (reference sequence). Trimming at V came to 1 base and at J to 9 bases, leaving 13 bases not matched to a gene. In nucleotides, the CDR3 is TGTGCCAGTAGTATAGGTCCCGCCGCGACAGGGGAAAAAGCTTTCTTT. Protein product: CASSIGPAATGEKAFF.

This chain links TRBV11-3 with TRBJ1-6; no reliable D call. The CDR3 spans 13 residues. CDR1 is SGHNT and CDR2 is YENEEA in the germline V gene. V lost 5 bases, J lost 3 bases, and 5 bases lay in between. CDR3 loop: CASSASYNSPLHF. CDR3 in DNA: TGTGCCAGCAGCGCTAGCTATAATTCACCCCTCCACTTT.

This chain links TRBV7-2 with TRBJ2-5, with 9 bases identical to TRBD1. V was pared by 5 bases and J by 4 bases, with 8 bases of the junction left unmatched. The CDR3 runs to 15 residues. Germline assignment: CDR1 SGHTA and CDR2 FQGNSA. CDR3 loop: CASSLDRGGGETQYF. DNA for the CDR3: TGTGCCAGCAGCCTGGACAGGGGCGGCGGAGAGACCCAGTACTTC. Full variable domain (rest looked up from reference TRBV7-2 and TRBJ2-5): GAGVSQSPSNKVTEKGKDVELRCDPISGHTALYWYRQSLGQGLEFLIYFQGNSAPDKSGLPSDRFSAERTGGSVSTLTIQRTQQEDSAVYLCASSLDRGGGETQYFGPGTRLLVL.

The CDR3: CASSVFSRDRRSYEQYF. The CDR3 DNA follows: TGTGCCAGCAGCGTGTTTTCCCGGGACAGAAGGTCCTACGAGCAGTACTTC. V is TRBV9 and J is TRBJ2-7; 7 nucleotides align to TRBD1. The V and J ends lost 2 bases and 1 base, in that order; junction bases with no gene match: 12. The length of the CDR3 is 17 residues. Germline CDR1 reads SGDLS; CDR2 reads YYNGEE.

This rearrangement joins TRBV9 to TRBJ1-5; 7 nucleotides line up with TRBD1. Germline CDR1 reads SGDLS; CDR2 reads YYNGEE. The V gene end was trimmed by 4 bases and the J gene end by 3 bases; junction bases not matched to a gene: 4. CDR3 length: 14 residues. The CDR3 spells CASSQGQDNQPQHF. The CDR3 coding sequence is TGTGCCAGCAGCCAAGGACAGGACAATCAGCCCCAGCATTTT.

V is TRBV5-1 and J is TRBJ2-7; TRBD1 agrees at 9 bases. Germline-derived CDR1 and CDR2 are SGHRS and YFSETQ. The V and J ends lost 5 bases and 1 base, in that order; junction bases with no gene match: 7. The CDR3 is 15 amino acids. This CDR3 is CASRHGTGSSYEQYF. The CDR3 DNA is TGCGCCAGCAGACATGGGACAGGGAGTTCCTACGAGCAGTACTTC.

The sample holds a few counts of this clone. This chain uses TRBV14 with TRBJ2-1, with a tentative D call TRBD2 (5 bases). Per germline, CDR1 SGHDN and CDR2 FVKESK. V dropped 5 bases and J dropped 0 bases, with 14 bases sitting between them. The CDR3 has 16 amino acids. Written as DNA, the CDR3 is TGTGCCAGCAGCAAAAACGAGGGCTACTCCTACAATGAGCAGTTCTTC. Translation gives CASSKNEGYSYNEQFF. Based on the CDR3 plus reference TRBV14 and TRBJ2-1, the full variable domain is EAGVTQFPSHSVIEKGQTVTLRCDPISGHDNLYWYRRVMGKEIKFLLHFVKESKQDESGMPNNRFLAERTGGTYSTLKVQPAELEDSGVYFCASSKNEGYSYNEQFFGPGTRLTVL.

The chain uses TRBV5-1 and TRBJ2-7; 10 bases fit TRBD2. CDR1 is SGHRS and CDR2 is YFSETQ in the germline V gene. V was clipped by 4 bases and J by 3 bases; unmatched bases: 7. The CDR3 is made up of 15 amino acids. The CDR3 DNA follows: TGCGCCAGCAGCCCTGTAGCGGGGGGAGTCTACGAGCAGTACTTC. Translation gives CASSPVAGGVYEQYF.

The V call is TRBV7-8, the J call TRBJ2-1; 10 nucleotides line up with TRBD1. V lost 5 bases and J lost 14; bases outside the gene matches: 9. The CDR3 length is 13 residues. Looked up from germline, CDR1 is SGHVS and CDR2 is FQNEAQ. DNA for the CDR3: TGTGCCAGCAGCACTACCCGGGACAGGGGAAAGTTCTTC. It translates to CASSTTRDRGKFF.

This chain connects TRBV5-8 to TRBJ2-7, with TRBD2 identical over 12 bases. The J segment lost 0 bases and the V segment lost 3 bases, leaving 1 base of the junction unmatched. The germline CDR1 and CDR2 sequences are SGHTS and YDEGEE. This CDR3 region has 15 residues. Written as DNA, the CDR3 is TGTGCCAGCAGCTCACTAGCGGGGGGCTCCTACGAGCAGTACTTC. Translated: CASSSLAGGSYEQYF. The full variable domain, its missing parts supplied by reference TRBV5-8 and TRBJ2-7, is EAGVTQSPTHLIKTRGQQATLRCSPISGHTSVYWYQQALGLGLQFLLWYDEGEERNRGNFPPRFSGRQFPNYSSELNVNALELEDSALYLCASSSLAGGSYEQYFGPGTRLTVT.

The chain is built from TRBV18 and TRBJ2-5; D gene uncertain. The V gene lost 0 bases and the J gene lost 5 bases, with 7 bases spanning the gap. CDR1 and CDR2 (germline): KGHSH, LQKENI. The CDR3 consists of 13 residues. The CDR3 DNA sequence: TGTGCCAGCTCACCACCTACAGTTGAGACCCAGTACTTC. Residues: CASSPPTVETQYF.

The V call is TRBV3-1 (or the pseudogene TRBV3-2), the J call TRBJ1-5; D is possibly TRBD1 (6 bases). Germline CDR1 is LGHDT and CDR2 is YNNKEL (reference sequence). V gave up 1 base and J gave up 5 bases, with 12 bases separating them. This CDR3 has 15 amino acids. CDR3 amino acids: CASSQGQGYDQPQHF. CDR3 DNA sequence: TGTGCCAGCAGCCAAGGTCAGGGGTACGATCAGCCCCAGCATTTT.

This clone was counted once. CDR3 coding DNA: TGTGCCAGCAGCGGCGACAGGGGAATTGTGAACACTGAAGCTTTCTTT. Residues: CASSGDRGIVNTEAFF. The gene calls are TRBV5-4 and TRBJ1-1; the match to TRBD1 covers 8 bases. The CDR3 is made up of 16 amino acids. The V gene end was trimmed by 4 bases and the J gene end by 0 bases; junction bases not matched to a gene: 8. Germline V gene lookup returns CDR1 SGHNT and CDR2 YYREEE (reference sequence).

The J gene is TRBJ2-5, the V gene TRBV3-1 (or the pseudogene TRBV3-2), with a possible D match to TRBD2 (6 bases). The germline V gene has CDR1 LGHDT and CDR2 YNNKEL (reference sequence). The CDR3 is 17 residues long. With 2 bases removed from V and 2 bases from J, the gap between germline ends came to 18 bases. The CDR3, as DNA: TGTGCCAGCAGCCAAATGACCGGGGCGGGGAGACAAGAGACCCAGTACTTC. As protein: CASSQMTGAGRQETQYF.

The CDR3 DNA is TGTGCCAGCAGCCAAGAAGAGGGCGAATATGAGCAGTTCTTC. Protein: CASSQEEGEYEQFF. The chain joins TRBV14 to TRBJ2-1; perhaps TRBD2 as D (5 bases). Germline CDR1 is SGHDN and CDR2 is FVKESK. Trimming removed 0 bases from V and 8 bases from J, with 11 bases in between. The CDR3 length is 14 residues.

The chain combines TRBV11-2 with TRBJ2-3; 7 nucleotides agree with TRBD2. This CDR3 region has 15 residues. The V gene's germline CDR1 is SGHAT and CDR2 FQNNGV. Losses at the gene ends were 7 bases for V and 2 bases for J; bases not matched to a gene: 9. DNA of the CDR3: TGTGCCAGCACCCTTCAGCGGGGACTCACAGATACGCAGTATTTT. It codes for CASTLQRGLTDTQYF.

The DNA of the CDR3 is TGTGCCACCAGTGATTGGACAGGGACTACAGATACGCAGTATTTT. It translates to CATSDWTGTTDTQYF. This chain joins TRBV24-1 and TRBJ2-3; 8 bases map to TRBD1. With 2 bases clipped from V and 3 bases from J, the junction kept 3 bases outside the gene matches. Germline CDR1 is KGHDR and CDR2 is SFDVKD. This CDR3 is 15 amino acids long.

The chain joins TRBV7-9 to TRBJ1-2, with TRBD1 matching 7 bases. Trimming cost V 5 bases and J 8 bases; bases outside gene matches: 2. The CDR3 sequence is 11 residues long. Germline assignment: CDR1 SEHNR and CDR2 FQNEAQ (reference sequence). The CDR3 DNA reads TGTGCCAGCAGCCCGGGACAGGGCTACACCTTC. This sequence encodes CASSPGQGYTF.

This chain connects TRBV28 to TRBJ1-5, with D tentatively TRBD1 (5 bases). The CDR3 totals 16 residues. Germline loops: CDR1 MDHEN, CDR2 SYDVKM. Trimming left V 0 bases short and J 4 bases short, with 13 bases between. CDR3 in amino acids: CASSLWIGQGNQPQHF. The CDR3 bases are TGTGCCAGCAGTTTATGGATTGGTCAGGGAAATCAGCCCCAGCATTTT.

The J gene is TRBJ1-2, the V gene TRBV29-1; D possibly corresponds to TRBD1 (6 bases). This CDR3 contains 13 residues. The germline V and J ends were trimmed by 7 bases and 8 bases, with 20 bases remaining between them. Germline loops: CDR1 SQVTM, CDR2 ANQGSEA. The CDR3 reads CSASASGAWGYTF. In DNA, the CDR3 is TGCAGCGCCTCGGCCTCAGGGGCTTGGGGCTACACCTTC. Full variable domain (rest looked up from reference TRBV29-1 and TRBJ1-2): SAVISQKPSRDICQRGTSLTIQCQVDSQVTMMFWYRQQPGQSLTLIATANQGSEATYESGFVIDKFPISRPNLTFSTLTVSNMSPEDSSIYLCSASASGAWGYTFGSGTRLTVV.

This chain uses TRBV24-1 with TRBJ1-2; 8 positions match TRBD1. This CDR3 has 14 residues. Germline assignment: CDR1 KGHDR and CDR2 SFDVKD. V shed 4 bases and J 4 bases; nucleotides not matched to a gene: 4. CDR3 coding DNA: TGTGCCACCAGTGAGGCAGGGGGCGCCTATGGCTACACCTTC. Encoded protein: CATSEAGGAYGYTF.

This chain connects TRBV6-5 to TRBJ2-5; perhaps TRBD1 as D (7 bases). From germline, CDR1 is MNHEY and CDR2 SVGAGI. V was cut by 11 bases and J by 5 bases, with 18 bases left in between. CDR3 length: 13 amino acids. The CDR3 reads CAAGGRPPETQYF. CDR3 DNA: TGTGCCGCAGGGGGGCGGCCTCCGGAGACCCAGTACTTC.